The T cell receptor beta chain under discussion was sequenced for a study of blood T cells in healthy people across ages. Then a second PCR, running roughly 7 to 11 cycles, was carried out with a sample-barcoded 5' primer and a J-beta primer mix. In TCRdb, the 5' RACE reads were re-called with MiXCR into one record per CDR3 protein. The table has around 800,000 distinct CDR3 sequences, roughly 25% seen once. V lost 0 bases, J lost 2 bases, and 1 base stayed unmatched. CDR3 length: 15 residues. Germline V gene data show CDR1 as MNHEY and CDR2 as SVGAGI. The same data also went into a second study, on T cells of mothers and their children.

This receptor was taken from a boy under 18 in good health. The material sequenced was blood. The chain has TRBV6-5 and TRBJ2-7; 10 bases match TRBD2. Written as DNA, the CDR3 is TGTGCCAGCAGTTACTCGCTAGCGGGGGCCTACGAGCAGTACTTC. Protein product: CASSYSLAGAYEQYF.